Sequencing of this T cell receptor (beta chain) was carried out in a study of human T cells and chemical hapten exposure. Overall study findings and caveats: Donors were affected by alopecia, so their immune reaction might vary from that of healthy individuals. TCRs whose frequency exceeded 1 in 1000 remained the same following DPC sensitization.

TCRdb re-analysed the RACE reads in MiXCR, keeping a single row per CDR3 protein. This sample has roughly 97,000 distinct CDR3 sequences, with around a quarter found just once. Germline lookup yields CDR1 SQVTM and CDR2 ANQGSEA. V lost 6 bases to trimming and J lost 12 bases; unmatched junction nucleotides: 12. CDR3 size: 14 residues. As for this clonotype: Its antigen is not known.

Time point meaning: patch test 3, about 24 weeks after DPC sensitization. The sample's treatment: therapeutic diphenylcyclopropenone sensitization with weekly scalp DPC. Drawing of blood took place ahead of applying each patch test. Before extraction, the whole blood was not fractionated, and total RNA was taken from it. This chain uses TRBV29-1 with TRBJ2-1; 12 bases agree with TRBD2. The clonotype comes from a man aged 35-49 years with alopecia areata. Some clones in this sample may be carry-over from other donors' samples. The starting material was whole blood, obtained in connection with sensitization to the hapten diphenylcyclopropenone (DPC). CDR3 amino acids: CSVRSSGRAPGQFF. CDR3 DNA: TGCAGCGTCCGGTCTAGCGGGAGGGCCCCCGGGCAGTTCTTC.